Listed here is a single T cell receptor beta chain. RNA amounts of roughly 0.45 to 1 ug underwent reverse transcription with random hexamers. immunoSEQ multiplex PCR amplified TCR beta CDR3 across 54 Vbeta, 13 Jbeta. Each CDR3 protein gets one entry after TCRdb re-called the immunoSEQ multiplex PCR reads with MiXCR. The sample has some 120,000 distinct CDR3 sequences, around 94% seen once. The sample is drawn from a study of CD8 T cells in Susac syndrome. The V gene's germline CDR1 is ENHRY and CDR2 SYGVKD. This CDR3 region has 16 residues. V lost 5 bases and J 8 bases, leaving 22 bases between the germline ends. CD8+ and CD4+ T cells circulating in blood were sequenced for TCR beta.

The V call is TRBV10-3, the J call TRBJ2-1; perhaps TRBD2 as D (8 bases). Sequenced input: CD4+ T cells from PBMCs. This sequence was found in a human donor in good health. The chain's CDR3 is CAISLPGGLGGDEQFF. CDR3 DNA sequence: TGTGCCATCAGTTTGCCAGGGGGACTAGGAGGCGATGAGCAGTTCTTC.